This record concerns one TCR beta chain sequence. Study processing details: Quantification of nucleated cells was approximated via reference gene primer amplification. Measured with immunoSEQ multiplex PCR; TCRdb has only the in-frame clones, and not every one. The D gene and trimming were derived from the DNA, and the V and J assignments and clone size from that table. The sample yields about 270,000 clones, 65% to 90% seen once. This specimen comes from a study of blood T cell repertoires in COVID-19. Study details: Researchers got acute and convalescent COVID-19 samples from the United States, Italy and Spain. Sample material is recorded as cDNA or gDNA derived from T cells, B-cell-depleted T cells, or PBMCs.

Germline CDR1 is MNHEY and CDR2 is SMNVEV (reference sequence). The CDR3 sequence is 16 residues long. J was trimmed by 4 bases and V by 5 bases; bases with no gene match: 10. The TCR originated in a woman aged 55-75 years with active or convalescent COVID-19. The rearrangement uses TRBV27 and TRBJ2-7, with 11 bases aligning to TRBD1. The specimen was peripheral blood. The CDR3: CASSPEDRGQSYEQYF. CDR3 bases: TGTGCCAGCAGTCCAGAGGACAGGGGGCAATCTTACGAGCAGTACTTC.